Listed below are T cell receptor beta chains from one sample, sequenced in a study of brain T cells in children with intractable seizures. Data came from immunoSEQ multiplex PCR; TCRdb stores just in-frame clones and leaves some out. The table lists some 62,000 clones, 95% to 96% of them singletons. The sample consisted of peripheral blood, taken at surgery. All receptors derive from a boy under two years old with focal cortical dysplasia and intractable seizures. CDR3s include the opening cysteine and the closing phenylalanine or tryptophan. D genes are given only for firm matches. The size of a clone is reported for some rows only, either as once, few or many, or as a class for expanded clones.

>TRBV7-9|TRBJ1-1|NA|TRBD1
TGTGCCAGCAGCTTTGCCGGGACAGAGAACACTGAAGCTTTCTTT
CASSFAGTENTEAFF
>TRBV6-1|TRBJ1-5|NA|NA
TGTGCCAGCAGTGACCCTTACAGGGTCAATCAGCCCCAGCATTTT
CASSDPYRVNQPQHF
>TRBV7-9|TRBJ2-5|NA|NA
TGTGCCAGCAGCTTAGTTCTGGGGAACGGGGAGACCCAGTACTTC
CASSLVLGNGETQYF
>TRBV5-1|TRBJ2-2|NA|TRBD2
TGCGCCACCGGCAACAAAGCGGGGGAGATCACCGGGGAGCTGTTTTTT
CATGNKAGEITGELFF
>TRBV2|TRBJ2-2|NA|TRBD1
TGTGCCAGCAGTATCGACAGGGGGCGAGGGGAGCTGTTTTTT
CASSIDRGRGELFF
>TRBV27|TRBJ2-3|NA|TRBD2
TGTGCCAGCAGTCCCCGGACTAGCGGGGGGGCAACGGCTAGCACAGATACGCAGTATTTT
CASSPRTSGGATASTDTQYF
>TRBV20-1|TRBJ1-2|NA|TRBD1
TGCAGTGCTAGTCCACAGGGGGCACGCGGCTACACCTTC
CSASPQGARGYTF
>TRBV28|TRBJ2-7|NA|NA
TGTGCCAGCATATCAGCCTACGAGCAGTACTTC
CASISAYEQYF
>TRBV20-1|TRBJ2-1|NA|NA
TGCAGTGCTAGAGCCTCCGGGGAGCAGTTCTTC
CSARASGEQFF
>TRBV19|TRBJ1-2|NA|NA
TGTGCCAGTAGGCCGGGATTAAGGCACTATGGCTACACCTTC
CASRPGLRHYGYTF
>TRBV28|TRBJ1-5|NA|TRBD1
TGTGCCAGCCGGGACAGGGGGCCCGGGGATCAGCCCCAGCATTTT
CASRDRGPGDQPQHF
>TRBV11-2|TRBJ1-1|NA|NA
TGTGCCAGCAGCTTTAACGGGGGGGCTTTCTTT
CASSFNGGAFF
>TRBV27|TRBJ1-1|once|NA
TGTGCCAGCAGTTTAAGAGAGGGCACTGAAGCTTTCTTT
CASSLREGTEAFF
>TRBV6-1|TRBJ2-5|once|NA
TGTGCCAGCAGTGAGATCCAAGAGACCCAGTACTTC
CASSEIQETQYF
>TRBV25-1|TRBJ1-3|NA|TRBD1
TGTGCCAGCAGTTGGACAGGGAGAAACACCATATATTTT
CASSWTGRNTIYF
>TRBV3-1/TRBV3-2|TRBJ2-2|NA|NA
TGTGCCAGCAGCCCCCTCGGGGAAAATGCCGGGGAGCTGTTTTTT
CASSPLGENAGELFF
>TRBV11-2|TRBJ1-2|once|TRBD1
TGTGCCAGCAGGACCGGGACAGACTATGGCTACACCTTC
CASRTGTDYGYTF
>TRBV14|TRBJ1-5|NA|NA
TGTGCCAGCAGCCGGGGTCCAAGTCAGCCCCAGCATTTT
CASSRGPSQPQHF
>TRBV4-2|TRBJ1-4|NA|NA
TGTGCCAGCAGCCAACCAACGGGGAGGGGGAATGAAAAACTGTTTTTT
CASSQPTGRGNEKLFF
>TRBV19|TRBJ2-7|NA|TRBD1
TGTGCCAGTCGACAGGGGGCGATCTACGAGCAGTACTTC
CASRQGAIYEQYF
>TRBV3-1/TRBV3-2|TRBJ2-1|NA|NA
TGTGCCAGCAGCCAAGACCTAGTCTCGGATGAGCAGTTCTTC
CASSQDLVSDEQFF
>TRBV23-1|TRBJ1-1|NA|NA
TGCGCCAGCACCGGCCAAGGCGACACTGAAGCTTTCTTT
CASTGQGDTEAFF
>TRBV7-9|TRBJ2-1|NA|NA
TGTGCCAGCAGCTTAGTGGAGGGACATATGAATGAGCAGTTCTTC
CASSLVEGHMNEQFF
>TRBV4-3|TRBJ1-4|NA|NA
TGCGCCAGCAGCCAGGGGCTTACAGGGACTAATGAAAAACTGTTTTTT
CASSQGLTGTNEKLFF
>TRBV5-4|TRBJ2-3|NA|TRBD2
TGTGCCAGCAGCTTGGACGGGGGGGCTTCAGATACGCAGTATTTT
CASSLDGGASDTQYF
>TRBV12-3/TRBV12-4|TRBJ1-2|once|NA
TGTGCCAGCAGTTTTCAGAGCAACTATGGCTACACCTTC
CASSFQSNYGYTF
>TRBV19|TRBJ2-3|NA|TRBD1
TGTGCCAGTAGTCTAGATGGGACAGGGCTTACAGATACGCAGTATTTT
CASSLDGTGLTDTQYF
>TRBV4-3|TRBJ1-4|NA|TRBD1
TGCGCCAGCAGCCAAGAGTTTGCCACAGGGGAAGAAAAACTGTTTTTT
CASSQEFATGEEKLFF
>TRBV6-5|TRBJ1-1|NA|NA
TGTGCCAGCGGTCGGACAGAGAACACTGAAGCTTTCTTT
CASGRTENTEAFF
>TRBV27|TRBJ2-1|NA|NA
TGTGCCAGCAGTTTAGGGGGGCCTTACAATGAGCAGTTCTTC
CASSLGGPYNEQFF
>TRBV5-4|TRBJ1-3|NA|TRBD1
TGTGCCAGCAGTCAACGACAGGGTGGTGGAAACACCATATATTTT
CASSQRQGGGNTIYF